The 11 T cell receptor beta chains reported below all come from one sample, sequenced in a study of blood T cell repertoires in COVID-19. This table comes from immunoSEQ multiplex PCR, and its TCRdb copy is limited to in-frame clones, with some not included. The table has 240,000 or so clones, roughly 90% seen once; the top ten hold just under 0.8%. Material: peripheral blood. The receptor source for this set is a woman in her twenties or thirties with acute or convalescent COVID-19.

This clone appeared a few times. The chain links TRBV7-2 to TRBJ2-1; the D gene is possibly TRBD2 (5 bases). This CDR3 is 13 amino acids long. V lost 6 bases to trimming and J lost 7 bases, with 13 bases between them. Germline loops: CDR1 SGHTA, CDR2 FQGNSA. CDR3 coding DNA: TGTGCCAGCAGGATGGACGGGGAGAATGAGCAGTTCTTC. It encodes CASRMDGENEQFF.

The genes are TRBV5-6 and TRBJ1-5; 9 bases match TRBD1. V lost 4 bases to trimming and J lost 3 bases; unmatched junction nucleotides: 2. The germline gives CDR1 SGHDT, CDR2 YYEEEE. This CDR3 region has 14 residues. The CDR3 DNA sequence: TGTGCCAGCAGCCCACAGGGGGCCAATCAGCCCCAGCATTTT. Protein product: CASSPQGANQPQHF.

The J gene is TRBJ1-5, the V gene TRBV19, with 7 bases fitting TRBD1. Germline CDR1 reads LNHDA; CDR2 reads SQIVND (reference sequence). The CDR3 totals 15 residues. The V segment lost 6 bases and the J segment 1 base; nucleotides outside the gene matches: 6. CDR3 amino acids: CASRTSGGSNQPQHF. CDR3 sequence (DNA): TGTGCCAGTAGGACTTCAGGGGGAAGCAATCAGCCCCAGCATTTT.

V is TRBV25-1 and J is TRBJ2-7; 9 nucleotides agree with TRBD1. The CDR3 runs 14 residues. Germline V gives CDR1 MGHDK, CDR2 SYGVNS. J lost 7 bases, V lost 5 bases, and 9 bases had no gene match. The CDR3 region is CASSRRDRVDEQYF. For the CDR3, the DNA is TGTGCCAGCAGTCGCCGGGACAGGGTGGATGAGCAGTACTTC.

This clone has only one observation. This chain uses TRBV5-1 with TRBJ1-1, with D unclear. This CDR3 comprises 14 residues. The ends were cut back, 2 bases at V and 1 base at J, with 9 bases in the middle. Germline CDR1 is SGHRS and CDR2 is YFSETQ. DNA for the CDR3: TGCGCCAGCAGCTTAGCAATTACGAACACTGAAGCTTTCTTT. This encodes CASSLAITNTEAFF. The full variable domain, its missing parts supplied by reference TRBV5-1 and TRBJ1-1, is KAGVTQTPRYLIKTRGQQVTLSCSPISGHRSVSWYQQTPGQGLQFLFEYFSETQRNKGNFPGRFSGRQFSNSRSEMNVSTLELGDSALYLCASSLAITNTEAFFGQGTRLTVV.

The chain couples TRBV7-9 to TRBJ2-6; the D is unclear. V was clipped by 3 bases and J by 3 bases, with 6 bases between them. CDR1 and CDR2 from the germline V gene are SEHNR and FQNEAQ (reference sequence). This CDR3 is built from 14 residues. DNA of the CDR3: TGTGCCAGCAGCTTCCCCCTTGGGGCCAACGTCCTGACTTTC. Translating it yields CASSFPLGANVLTF.

This chain links TRBV9 with TRBJ2-3, with 11 bases aligning to TRBD2. V shed 0 bases, J shed 2 bases, and the junction held 11 bases outside the gene matches. The CDR3 has 19 residues. Germline V gene sequence: CDR1 SGDLS, CDR2 YYNGEE. CDR3 loop: CASSVGGWGLAATTDTQYF. CDR3 in DNA: TGTGCCAGCAGCGTAGGGGGTTGGGGACTAGCGGCGACCACAGATACGCAGTATTTT.

This clone has more than one count but fewer than ten. This chain joins TRBV6-6 and TRBJ2-1; tentatively, D is TRBD1 (5 bases). The CDR3 runs to 16 residues. The V gene's germline CDR1 is MNHNY and CDR2 SVGAGI (reference sequence). V lost 0 bases to trimming and J lost 2 bases, with 11 bases between them. The CDR3 coding sequence is TGTGCCAGCAGTTACTCGACTGGACAAGCCTACAATGAGCAGTTCTTC. Translation: CASSYSTGQAYNEQFF.

V is TRBV2 and J is TRBJ1-5; possible D gene TRBD1, 5 bases. Trimming cost V 8 bases and J 4 bases, with 18 bases left between them. This CDR3 is built from 15 residues. Germline CDR1 is SNHLY and CDR2 is FYNNEI. The CDR3 loop reads CASGYQGLHNQPQHF. The CDR3 DNA sequence: TGTGCCAGCGGGTACCAGGGTTTACATAATCAGCCCCAGCATTTT. Full variable domain (outside the CDR3, taken from reference TRBV2 and TRBJ1-5): EPEVTQTPSHQVTQMGQEVILRCVPISNHLYFYWYRQILGQKVEFLVSFYNNEISEKSEIFDDQFSVERPDGSNFTLKIRSTKLEDSAMYFCASGYQGLHNQPQHFGDGTRLSIL.

V is TRBV30 and J is TRBJ2-2, with 7 bases fitting TRBD2. In germline, CDR1 is GTSNPN, CDR2 SVGIG (reference sequence). CDR3 length: 15 residues. V gave up 0 bases and J gave up 8 bases; unmatched junction bases: 9. The CDR3 coding sequence is TGTGCCTGGAGTGTACGTCCGACTAGCCTGGGGGAGCTGTTTTTT. It codes for CAWSVRPTSLGELFF.

V gene TRBV27 combines with J gene TRBJ2-7; 8 bases map to TRBD1. This CDR3 contains 14 residues. The germline V gene encodes CDR1 MNHEY and CDR2 SMNVEV (reference sequence). V dropped 3 bases and J dropped 6; count of bases not matched to a gene: 7. The CDR3 bases are TGTGCCAGCAGTTTTGGACAGGGTCGCGGCGAGCAGTACTTC. The encoded protein is CASSFGQGRGEQYF.